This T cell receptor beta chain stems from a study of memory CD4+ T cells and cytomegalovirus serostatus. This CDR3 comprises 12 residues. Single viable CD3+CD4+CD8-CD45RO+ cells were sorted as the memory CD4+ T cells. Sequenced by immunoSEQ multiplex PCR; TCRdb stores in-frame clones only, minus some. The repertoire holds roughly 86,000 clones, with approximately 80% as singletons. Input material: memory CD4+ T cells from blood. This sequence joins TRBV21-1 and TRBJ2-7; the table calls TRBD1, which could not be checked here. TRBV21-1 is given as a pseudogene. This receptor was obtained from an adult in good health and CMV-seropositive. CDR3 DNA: TGTCCGACAGCAGACCTCTCCTACGAGCAGTACTTC. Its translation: CPTADLSYEQYF.